This T cell receptor beta chain stems from a study of T cell repertoires in cytomegalovirus infection. Study overall: Newly reported HLA-C-restricted and thoroughly characterized HLA-B-restricted CMV epitopes were employed. Indications of both CMV infection and matching HLA type were provided by public TCR beta signatures.

About this clonotype itself: Its matching antigen is unknown.

General study results and limits: Carriers of CMV and the relevant HLA type were discriminated by public TCR beta frequency. The study found HLA-C-restricted CMV-specific TCR beta clonotypes dominating the ex vivo response.

TCRdb re-analysed the reads in MiXCR, keeping a single row per CDR3 protein. Of about 46,000 distinct CDR3 sequences in the sample, roughly 18% are singletons; the top ten hold roughly 50%. The CDR3 length is 13 residues. After removal of 3 bases from V and 5 bases from J, the junction contained 6 bases not matched to a gene. In germline, CDR1 is DFQATT, CDR2 SNEGSKA (reference sequence). The TCR was taken from a human donor in good health (CMV status not recorded). Some clones in this sample may be carry-over from other donors' samples. The V gene is TRBV20-1, the J gene TRBJ2-7, with 8 positions matching TRBD1. Sequences were derived from CD8+ T cells from cultured PBMCs, sampled from culture after CMV antigen stimulation. In DNA, the CDR3 is TGCAGTGCTAGCCCAACAGGGGGACACGAGCAGTACTTC. Its translation: CSASPTGGHEQYF.